This T cell receptor (beta chain) was identified during a study of OX40 agonist ivuxolimab in advanced cancers. For the study at large: A history of anti-PD-1, anti-PD-L1 or anti-CTLA-4 therapy was acceptable, and 40% to 45% had some.

Of note for this clone: The junction shows a germline mismatch at one end, possibly a read error.

This CDR3 is built from 17 residues. Germline lookup yields CDR1 MDHEN and CDR2 SYDVKM. Autoimmune disease history or systemic immunosuppression led to patient exclusion. The table came from immunoSEQ multiplex PCR; TCRdb's copy has only in-frame clones and leaves some out. This table has 85,000 to 100,000 clones, over 75% appearing once. The sequence derives from an adult with an advanced solid tumor such as melanoma, head and neck, liver or kidney cancer. The sequencing used CD4+ or CD8+ T cells sorted from blood, collected in a trial of the OX40 agonist ivuxolimab. The V gene is TRBV28, the J gene TRBJ2-1; 11 bases map to TRBD2. In DNA, the CDR3 is TGTGCCAGCAGTTTTGATAGCGGGAGGGCCTCCCACAATGAGCAGTTCTTC. It yields the protein CASSFDSGRASHNEQFF.